Included here is one T cell receptor (beta chain) sequence, with context. This record belongs to a study of PD-L1 blockade in urothelial cancer. For the study at large: Study patients had been treated with 0 to 3 previous chemotherapy regimens. T cells were recovered from blood samples at a median of approximately 150,000.

TCRdb's table, derived via immunoSEQ multiplex PCR, lists solely in-frame clones and lacks some. The sample includes some 32,000 clones, approximately 82% of them seen just once. V was shortened by 6 bases and J by 8 bases, with 4 bases between the two germline ends. From germline, CDR1 is MNHEY and CDR2 SVGAGI. The CDR3 has 9 amino acids. This receptor was obtained from a man in his sixties with urothelial cancer. Source: PBMCs, taken around atezolizumab (anti-PD-L1) treatment. The V gene is TRBV6-5, the J gene TRBJ1-1; D gene uncertain. The CDR3 DNA reads as TGTGCCAGCAGCAAAGAAGCTTTCTTT. It is translated as CASSKEAFF.